Each of the 21 T cell receptor beta chains below was sequenced from the same sample in a study of blood T cell repertoires in COVID-19. Repertoires were generated with immunoSEQ multiplex PCR, while TCRdb's copy carries only in-frame clones and drops some. The sample lists 200,000 or so clones, roughly four fifths occurring once. The sequenced sample consisted of PBMCs or T cells enriched from blood (not recorded which). The receptors shown here come from a man aged 35 to 55 who had recovered from COVID-19.

The chain links TRBV2 to TRBJ1-4, with TRBD1 matching 8 bases. The CDR3 is made up of 15 amino acids. V dropped 4 bases and J dropped 8; count of bases not matched to a gene: 9. Germline V gives CDR1 SNHLY, CDR2 FYNNEI. CDR3 nucleotides: TGTGCCAGCAGTGTTGGACAGGGCATGAGAGAAAAACTGTTTTTT. Amino acids: CASSVGQGMREKLFF. The whole variable domain, filled in from reference TRBV2 and TRBJ1-4, reads EPEVTQTPSHQVTQMGQEVILRCVPISNHLYFYWYRQILGQKVEFLVSFYNNEISEKSEIFDDQFSVERPDGSNFTLKIRSTKLEDSAMYFCASSVGQGMREKLFFGSGTQLSVL.

The chain uses TRBV13 and TRBJ2-3; 8 bases map to TRBD2. Germline CDR1 and CDR2: PRHDT and FYEKMQ (reference sequence). This CDR3 is 18 amino acids long. The junction had 19 bases not matched to a gene; V was cut back by 3 bases and J by 8 bases. DNA for the CDR3: TGTGCCAGCAGCTTCTATCAGGAGCGGGGGCGCCCAATTGGTACGCAGTATTTT. It codes for CASSFYQERGRPIGTQYF.

This sequence joins TRBV18 and TRBJ2-6; D ambiguous. Germline CDR1 is KGHSH and CDR2 is LQKENI. The V gene lost 0 bases and the J gene lost 0 bases, with 3 bases spanning the gap. The CDR3 spans 15 residues. The CDR3 DNA follows: TGTGCCAGCTCACCACCGGCCTCTGGGGCCAACGTCCTGACTTTC. Translation: CASSPPASGANVLTF.

This chain joins TRBV19 and TRBJ1-2; maybe TRBD1 (6 bases). CDR1 and CDR2 (germline): LNHDA, SQIVND (reference sequence). Trimming cost V 9 bases and J 2 bases, with 13 bases left between them. The CDR3 totals 13 residues. The CDR3 nucleotides are TGTGCCAGCAGATGGGGGCGAAACTATGGCTACACCTTC. Its translation is CASRWGRNYGYTF.

This clone has just one count. The chain employs TRBV18 and TRBJ2-7; unclear D gene. This CDR3 is 12 amino acids long. V was shortened by 2 bases and J by 7 bases, with 9 bases between the two germline ends. In germline, CDR1 is KGHSH, CDR2 LQKENI. The CDR3: CASSPDYGEQYF. In DNA, the CDR3 is TGTGCCAGCTCACCAGATTACGGGGAGCAGTACTTC.

This clone was found a few times. The chain couples TRBV9 to TRBJ2-1; maybe TRBD2 (6 bases). The CDR3 is 15 amino acids. The V end was cut by 0 bases, the J end by 0 bases, with 7 bases between. Germline V gene lookup returns CDR1 SGDLS and CDR2 YYNGEE. CDR3 nucleotides: TGTGCCAGCAGCGTAGTCGGGAGCTCCTACAATGAGCAGTTCTTC. Translation: CASSVVGSSYNEQFF.

The chain is built from TRBV4-2 and TRBJ2-5; 9 nucleotides align to TRBD2. Trimming took 0 bases from V and 0 from J; bases not matched to a gene: 8. The CDR3 length is 18 residues. Germline values: CDR1 LGHNA, CDR2 YNFKEQ. The CDR3 bases are TGTGCCAGCAGCCAAGATCCAGGAGCGGGGGGCTACCAAGAGACCCAGTACTTC. Protein: CASSQDPGAGGYQETQYF.

This chain connects TRBV12-5 to TRBJ1-1, with D unresolved. V lost 6 bases and J lost 5, with 13 bases in between. CDR1 and CDR2 from the germline V gene are LGHNT and FRNRAP. The CDR3 covers 13 residues. The CDR3 loop is CASGVGGGTEAFF. The CDR3 DNA is TGTGCTAGTGGCGTGGGAGGAGGGACTGAAGCTTTCTTT. Full variable domain (rest looked up from reference TRBV12-5 and TRBJ1-1): DARVTQTPRHKVTEMGQEVTMRCQPILGHNTVFWYRQTMMQGLELLAYFRNRAPLDDSGMPKDRFSAEMPDATLATLKIQPSEPRDSAVYFCASGVGGGTEAFFGQGTRLTVV.

This chain joins TRBV4-1 and TRBJ1-2; TRBD1 aligns across 7 bases. The CDR3 loop spans 11 amino acids. CDR1 and CDR2 (germline): MGHRA, YSYEKL. V was clipped by 4 bases and J by 9 bases; unmatched bases: 2. The CDR3 bases are TGCGCCAGCAGCCGACAGGGAAGCTACACCTTC. It is translated as CASSRQGSYTF.

The chain joins TRBV30 to TRBJ1-2; 8 bases agree with TRBD1. V dropped 5 bases and J dropped 4; count of bases not matched to a gene: 3. CDR3 size: 12 residues. Germline assignment: CDR1 GTSNPN and CDR2 SVGIG (reference sequence). The CDR3 DNA reads TGTGCCTGGGGACAGGGAAGCTATGGCTACACCTTC. It encodes CAWGQGSYGYTF.

The table lists this clone with a few counts. As DNA, the CDR3 is TGTGCCAGCAGCCCAACCAGGGCAGGGGAAGGCTACACCTTC. This encodes CASSPTRAGEGYTF. The chain recombines TRBV7-3 with TRBJ1-2; maybe TRBD1 (6 bases). Per germline, CDR1 SGHTA and CDR2 FQGTGA. V was shortened by 5 bases and J by 8 bases, with 18 bases between the two germline ends. CDR3 length: 14 amino acids.

The chain is built from TRBV5-5 and TRBJ1-3, with D perhaps matching TRBD1 (6 bases). In germline, CDR1 is SGHKS, CDR2 YYEKEE (reference sequence). This CDR3 has 12 amino acids. V gave up 3 bases and J gave up 10 bases, with 11 bases separating them. CDR3 in amino acids: CASSWAQGTIYF. The DNA of the CDR3 is TGTGCCAGCAGCTGGGCCCAGGGGACCATATATTTT.

The chain combines TRBV6-5 with TRBJ1-1, with 9 bases fitting TRBD1. V shed 6 bases and J 10 bases; nucleotides not matched to a gene: 12. Germline CDR1 reads MNHEY; CDR2 reads SVGAGI. This CDR3 contains 14 residues. The CDR3 loop is CASSRAPLGQGAFF. CDR3 DNA: TGTGCCAGCAGCCGCGCCCCTTTGGGACAGGGAGCTTTCTTT.

The V and J genes are TRBV6-2 or TRBV6-3 and TRBJ1-1, with D uncertain. The CDR3 contains 15 residues. Germline loops: CDR1 MNHEY, CDR2 SVGEGT. V shed 6 bases and J shed 4 bases, with 18 bases lying between them. The CDR3 DNA reads TGTGCCAGCAGCCCCCTTGAGATTATTGGCACTGAAGCTTTCTTT. Translated: CASSPLEIIGTEAFF.

This clone came up once. This sequence joins TRBV6-5 and TRBJ2-7; TRBD1 matches 7 bases. The CDR3 covers 15 residues. From germline, CDR1 is MNHEY and CDR2 SVGAGI. The J segment lost 2 bases and the V segment lost 6 bases, leaving 10 bases of the junction unmatched. Here the CDR3 DNA reads TGTGCCAGCAGGCCAACCGGGACAGCTACCTACGAGCAGTACTTC. Residues: CASRPTGTATYEQYF.

This chain joins TRBV7-9 and TRBJ2-2, with 9 bases identical to TRBD1. Trimming removed 7 bases from V and 4 bases from J; junction bases left unmatched: 10. This CDR3 contains 16 residues. CDR1 and CDR2 from the germline V gene are SEHNR and FQNEAQ (reference sequence). The CDR3 region has the DNA TGTGCCAGCACCGTTGGGGGGACAGGGTCCACCGGGGAGCTGTTTTTT. This encodes CASTVGGTGSTGELFF.

At least ten counts were recorded for this clone. This chain uses TRBV12-3 or TRBV12-4 with TRBJ1-2; D unclear. The CDR3 contains 13 residues. Trimming stripped 1 base from V and 4 bases from J, with 7 bases between. The CDR3: CASSLGGSYGYTF. CDR3 nucleotides: TGTGCCAGCAGTTTAGGAGGGTCCTATGGCTACACCTTC.

The V and J genes are TRBV3-1 (or the pseudogene TRBV3-2) and TRBJ2-7; D remains ambiguous. CDR1 and CDR2 (germline): LGHDT, YNNKEL (reference sequence). V was cut by 1 base and J by 4 bases, with 5 bases left in between. The CDR3 runs to 12 residues. This CDR3 reads CASSQALYEQYF. The CDR3 bases are TGTGCCAGCAGCCAAGCTTTGTACGAGCAGTACTTC.

V gene TRBV10-1 combines with J gene TRBJ2-1, with a weak D call TRBD1 (6 bases). The V and J ends lost 5 bases and 4 bases respectively, with 9 bases between them. The CDR3 extends over 13 amino acids. In germline, CDR1 is WNHNN, CDR2 SYGVQD (reference sequence). This chain's CDR3 is CASSLTGYNEQFF. The CDR3 DNA reads TGCGCCAGCAGTTTAACAGGGTACAATGAGCAGTTCTTC.

The genes are TRBV29-1 and TRBJ1-2; D gene unclear. Germline V lookup: CDR1 SQVTM, CDR2 ANQGSEA. V was clipped by 3 bases and J by 5 bases, with 16 bases between them. The CDR3 runs 14 residues. The CDR3 coding sequence is TGCAGCGTTGATGTTCCCCCCCGACATTATGGCTACACCTTC. As protein: CSVDVPPRHYGYTF.

The V and J genes are TRBV4-1 and TRBJ2-1, with TRBD2 identical over 12 bases. This CDR3 has 16 amino acids. V lost 3 bases and J lost 6; bases outside the gene matches: 6. Germline CDR1 MGHRA, CDR2 YSYEKL. CDR3 bases: TGCGCCAGCAGCCAGAATCCTAGCGGGGGGGCCAATGAGCAGTTCTTC. As protein: CASSQNPSGGANEQFF.